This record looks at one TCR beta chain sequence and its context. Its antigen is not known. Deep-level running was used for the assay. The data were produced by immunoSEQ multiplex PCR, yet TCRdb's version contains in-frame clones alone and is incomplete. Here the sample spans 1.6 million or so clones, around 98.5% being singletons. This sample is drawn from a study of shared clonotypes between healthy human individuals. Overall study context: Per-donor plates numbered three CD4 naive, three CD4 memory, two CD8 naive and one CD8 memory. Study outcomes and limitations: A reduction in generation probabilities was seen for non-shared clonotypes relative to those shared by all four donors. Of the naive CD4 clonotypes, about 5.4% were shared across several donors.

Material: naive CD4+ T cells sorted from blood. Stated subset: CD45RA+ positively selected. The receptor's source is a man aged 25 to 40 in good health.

CDR3 protein: CASRDTGTIGTQYF. The CDR3 DNA reads as TGTGCCAGCCGAGATACCGGGACTATCGGGACCCAGTACTTC. The chain recombines TRBV14 with TRBJ2-5; 7 bases are shared with TRBD2. The germline V gene has CDR1 SGHDN and CDR2 FVKESK. V dropped 8 bases and J dropped 7; count of bases not matched to a gene: 13. The CDR3 is 14 amino acids. The complete variable domain, with remaining parts taken from reference TRBV14 and TRBJ2-5, reads EAGVTQFPSHSVIEKGQTVTLRCDPISGHDNLYWYRRVMGKEIKFLLHFVKESKQDESGMPNNRFLAERTGGTYSTLKVQPAELEDSGVYFCASRDTGTIGTQYFGPGTRLLVL.